This T cell receptor (beta chain) was recorded in a study of cytomegalovirus exposure and HLA in healthy donors. Broader study findings: In terms of immune exposure information, only CMV serostatus was available. The study recorded 164 TCR beta chains that were cytomegalovirus-associated. Within a later analysis, the majority of CMV-associated TCR beta chains appeared HLA-restricted.

As concerns this clone: Its target is not known.

Vbeta (60) and Jbeta (13) primers were used in the PCR. Sequencing used immunoSEQ multiplex PCR; TCRdb keeps in-frame clones, though not all of them. Of 99,000 or so clones listed, around 80% are singletons. V trimming: 0 bases; J trimming: 0 bases; junction bases outside the gene matches: 6. Germline CDR1 and CDR2: GTSNPN and SVGIG (reference sequence). The CDR3 totals 16 residues. The chain carries TRBV30 and TRBJ1-1; 8 bases are shared with TRBD1. Sequencing input: PBMCs. This TCR was sampled from a male donor in good health and CMV-seropositive. The CDR3 coding sequence is TGTGCCTGGAGTGTACGGGCAGGGGGCTTGAACACTGAAGCTTTCTTT. Encoded protein: CAWSVRAGGLNTEAFF.